The present TCR beta chain was sequenced within a study of early stage breast cancer tumors. Produced via immunoSEQ multiplex PCR; TCRdb's table is partial and in-frame only. Among some 72,000 clones listed, roughly 84% were seen once. This clone has only a few counts. The antigen is not known. Study-level findings and limits: Comparing each tissue with blood distinguished tumor from normal in most of the 16 patients.

CDR3 size: 11 residues. Trimming took off 2 bases at V and 5 bases at J, with 4 bases between the two ends. Germline V CDR1 and CDR2: MDHEN, SYDVKM. V usage is TRBV28 and J usage is TRBJ2-7; D remains unclear. The TCR was taken from a person aged 55 to 75 with breast cancer. Sequenced sample: blood. As DNA, the CDR3 is TGTGCCAGCAGTTTAGTTCACGAGCAGTACTTC. It translates to CASSLVHEQYF.